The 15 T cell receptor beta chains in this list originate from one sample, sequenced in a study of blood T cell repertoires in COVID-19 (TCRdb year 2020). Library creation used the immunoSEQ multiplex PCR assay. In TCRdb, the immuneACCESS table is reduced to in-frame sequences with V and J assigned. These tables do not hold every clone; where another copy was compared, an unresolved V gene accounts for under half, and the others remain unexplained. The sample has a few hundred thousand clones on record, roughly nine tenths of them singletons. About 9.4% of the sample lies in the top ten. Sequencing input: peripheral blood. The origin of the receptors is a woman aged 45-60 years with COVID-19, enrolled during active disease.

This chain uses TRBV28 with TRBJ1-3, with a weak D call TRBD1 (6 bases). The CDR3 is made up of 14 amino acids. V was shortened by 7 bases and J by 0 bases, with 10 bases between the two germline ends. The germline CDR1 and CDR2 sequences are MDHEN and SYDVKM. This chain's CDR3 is CASTGQFSGNTIYF. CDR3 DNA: TGTGCCAGCACAGGACAGTTCTCTGGAAACACCATATATTTT.

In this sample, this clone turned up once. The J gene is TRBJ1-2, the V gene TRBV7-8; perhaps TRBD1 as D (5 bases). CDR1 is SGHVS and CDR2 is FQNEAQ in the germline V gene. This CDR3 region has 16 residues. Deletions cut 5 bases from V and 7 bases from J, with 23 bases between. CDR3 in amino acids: CASSAAGQMSLFGYTF. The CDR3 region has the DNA TGTGCCAGCAGCGCGGCGGGGCAGATGTCACTATTTGGCTACACCTTC.

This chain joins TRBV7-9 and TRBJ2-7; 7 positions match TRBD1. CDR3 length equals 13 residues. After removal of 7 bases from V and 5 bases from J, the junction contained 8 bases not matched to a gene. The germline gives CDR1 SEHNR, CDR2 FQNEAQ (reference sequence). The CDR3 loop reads CASNLATGNEQYF. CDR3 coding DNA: TGTGCCAGCAACCTCGCGACAGGGAACGAGCAGTACTTC. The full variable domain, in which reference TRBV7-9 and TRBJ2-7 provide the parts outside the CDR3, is DTGVSQNPRHKITKRGQNVTFRCDPISEHNRLYWYRQTLGQGPEFLTYFQNEAQLEKSRLLSDRFSAERPKGSFSTLEIQRTEQGDSAMYLCASNLATGNEQYFGPGTRLTVT.

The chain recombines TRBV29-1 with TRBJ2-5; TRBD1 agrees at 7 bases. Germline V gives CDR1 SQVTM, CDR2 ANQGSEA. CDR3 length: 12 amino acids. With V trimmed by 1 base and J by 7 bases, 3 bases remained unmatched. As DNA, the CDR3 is TGCAGCGTTGAAGTGACAGGGAGGACCCAGTACTTC. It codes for CSVEVTGRTQYF.

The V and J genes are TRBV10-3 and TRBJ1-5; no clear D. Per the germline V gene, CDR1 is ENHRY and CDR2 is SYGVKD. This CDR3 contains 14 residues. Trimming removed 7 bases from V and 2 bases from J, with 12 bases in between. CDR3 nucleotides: TGTGCCATCAAGGACTCTGGAGGCAATCAGCCCCAGCATTTT. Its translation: CAIKDSGGNQPQHF.

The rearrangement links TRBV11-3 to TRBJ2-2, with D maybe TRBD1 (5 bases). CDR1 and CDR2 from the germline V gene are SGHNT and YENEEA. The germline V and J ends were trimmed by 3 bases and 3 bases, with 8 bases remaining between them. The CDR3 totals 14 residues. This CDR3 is CASSFRGDTGELFF. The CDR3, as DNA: TGTGCCAGCAGCTTTAGGGGTGACACCGGGGAGCTGTTTTTT.

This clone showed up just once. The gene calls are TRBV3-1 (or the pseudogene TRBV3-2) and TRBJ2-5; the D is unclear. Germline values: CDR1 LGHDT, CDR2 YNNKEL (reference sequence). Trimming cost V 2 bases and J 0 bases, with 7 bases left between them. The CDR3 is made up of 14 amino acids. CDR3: CASSQYRDQETQYF. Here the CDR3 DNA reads TGTGCCAGCAGCCAATACCGGGACCAAGAGACCCAGTACTTC.

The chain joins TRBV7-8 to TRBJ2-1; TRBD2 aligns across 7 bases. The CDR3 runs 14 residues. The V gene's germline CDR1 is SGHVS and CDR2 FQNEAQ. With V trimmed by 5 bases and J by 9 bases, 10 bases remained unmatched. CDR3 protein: CASSRTRIILEQFF. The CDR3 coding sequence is TGTGCCAGCAGCCGGACTAGAATAATCCTTGAGCAGTTCTTC.

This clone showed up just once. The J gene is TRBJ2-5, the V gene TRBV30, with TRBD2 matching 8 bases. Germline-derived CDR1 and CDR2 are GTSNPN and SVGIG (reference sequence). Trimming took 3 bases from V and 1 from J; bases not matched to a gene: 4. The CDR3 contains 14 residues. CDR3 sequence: CAWRRRGGQETQYF. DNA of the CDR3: TGTGCCTGGAGAAGACGGGGGGGCCAAGAGACCCAGTACTTC.

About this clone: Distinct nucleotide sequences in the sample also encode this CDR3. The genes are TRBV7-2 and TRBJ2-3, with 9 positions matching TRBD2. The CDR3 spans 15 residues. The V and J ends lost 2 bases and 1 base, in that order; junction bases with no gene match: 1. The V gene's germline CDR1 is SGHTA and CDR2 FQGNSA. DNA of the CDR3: TGTGCCAGCAGCTTACGCGGGGGGGGCACAGATACGCAGTATTTT. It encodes CASSLRGGGTDTQYF.

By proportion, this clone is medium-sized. The CDR3 region is CASSQGSFGANVLTF. DNA of the CDR3: TGCGCCAGCAGTCAGGGGAGCTTTGGGGCCAACGTCCTGACTTTC. The V call is TRBV5-1, the J call TRBJ2-6, with a tentative D call TRBD1 (6 bases). Germline V CDR1 and CDR2: SGHRS, YFSETQ. This CDR3 comprises 15 residues. Deletions cut 5 bases from V and 3 bases from J, with 12 bases between. Combining the CDR3 with reference TRBV5-1 and TRBJ2-6 gives the whole variable domain KAGVTQTPRYLIKTRGQQVTLSCSPISGHRSVSWYQQTPGQGLQFLFEYFSETQRNKGNFPGRFSGRQFSNSRSEMNVSTLELGDSALYLCASSQGSFGANVLTFGAGSRLTVL.

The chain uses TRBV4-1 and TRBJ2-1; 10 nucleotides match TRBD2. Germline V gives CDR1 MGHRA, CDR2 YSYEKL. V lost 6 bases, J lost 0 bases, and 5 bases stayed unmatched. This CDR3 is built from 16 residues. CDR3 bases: TGCGCCAGCAGTACTAGCGGGGACAGCTCCTACAATGAGCAGTTCTTC. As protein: CASSTSGDSSYNEQFF.

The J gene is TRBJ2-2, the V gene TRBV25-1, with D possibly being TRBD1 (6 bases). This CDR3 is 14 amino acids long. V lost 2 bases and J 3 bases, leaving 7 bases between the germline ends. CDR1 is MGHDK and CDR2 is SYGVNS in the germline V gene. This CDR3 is CASSEGQYTGELFF. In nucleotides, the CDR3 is TGTGCCAGCAGTGAAGGACAGTACACCGGGGAGCTGTTTTTT.

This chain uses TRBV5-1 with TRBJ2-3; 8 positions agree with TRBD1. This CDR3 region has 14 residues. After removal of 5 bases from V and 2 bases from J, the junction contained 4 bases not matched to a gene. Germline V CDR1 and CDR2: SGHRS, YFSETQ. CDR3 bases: TGCGCCAGCAGTCCGGGACAGGACACAGATACGCAGTATTTT. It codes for CASSPGQDTDTQYF.

The CDR3 sequence: CATRLDGDTQYF. The CDR3 DNA sequence: TGTGCCACCCGACTAGATGGAGATACGCAGTATTTT. The V call is TRBV19, the J call TRBJ2-3; weak D call: TRBD2 (6 bases). Trimming stripped 10 bases from V and 5 bases from J, with 13 bases between. The germline gives CDR1 LNHDA, CDR2 SQIVND (reference sequence). This CDR3 contains 12 residues. Drawing the rest from reference TRBV19 and TRBJ2-3, the complete variable domain is DGGITQSPKYLFRKEGQNVTLSCEQNLNHDAMYWYRQDPGQGLRLIYYSQIVNDFQKGDIAEGYSVSREKKESFPLTVTSAQKNPTAFYLCATRLDGDTQYFGPGTRLTVL.